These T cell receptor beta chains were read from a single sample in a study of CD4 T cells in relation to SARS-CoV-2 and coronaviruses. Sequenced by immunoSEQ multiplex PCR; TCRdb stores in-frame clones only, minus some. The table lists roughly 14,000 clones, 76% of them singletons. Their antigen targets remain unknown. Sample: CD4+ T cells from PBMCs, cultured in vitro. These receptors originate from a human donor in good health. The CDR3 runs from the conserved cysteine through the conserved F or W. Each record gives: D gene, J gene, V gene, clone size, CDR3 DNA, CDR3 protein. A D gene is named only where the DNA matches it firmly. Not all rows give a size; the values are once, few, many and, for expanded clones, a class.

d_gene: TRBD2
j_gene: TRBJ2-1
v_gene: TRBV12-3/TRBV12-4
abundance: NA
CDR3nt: TGTGCCAGCAGTTTAGTGGCTAGCGGTGAGCAGTTCTTC
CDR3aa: CASSLVASGEQFF

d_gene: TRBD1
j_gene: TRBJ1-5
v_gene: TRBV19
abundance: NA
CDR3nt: TGTGCCACCGGACAGGCTATACGGCCCCAGCATTTT
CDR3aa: CATGQAIRPQHF

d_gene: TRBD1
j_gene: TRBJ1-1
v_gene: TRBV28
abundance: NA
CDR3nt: TGTGCCAGCATGACACAGGGGGTTGTCACTGAAGCTTTCTTT
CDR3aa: CASMTQGVVTEAFF

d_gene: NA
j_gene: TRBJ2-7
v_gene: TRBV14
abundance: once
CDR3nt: TGTGCCAGCAGCCCCCTGGGGCTCGCTGGCTGGGGGGAGCAGTACTTC
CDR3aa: CASSPLGLAGWGEQYF

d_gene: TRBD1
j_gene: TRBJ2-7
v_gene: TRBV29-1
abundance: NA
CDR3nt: TGCAGCGTTGAGGGACAGGGGGGCTACGAGCAGTACTTC
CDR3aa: CSVEGQGGYEQYF

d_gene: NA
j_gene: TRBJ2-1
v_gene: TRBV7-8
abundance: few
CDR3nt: TGTGCCAGCAGCTTGTTAGCGGGAAGGGGGCGGTTCTTC
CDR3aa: CASSLLAGRGRFF

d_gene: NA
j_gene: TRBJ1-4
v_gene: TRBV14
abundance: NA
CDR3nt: TGTGCCAGCAGCCAGAATACAGGGTTTACTAATGAAAAACTGTTTTTT
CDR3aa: CASSQNTGFTNEKLFF

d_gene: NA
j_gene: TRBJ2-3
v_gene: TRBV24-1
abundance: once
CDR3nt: TGTGCCACCAGTGATGCGGTCAGGGGAAGCACAGATACGCAGTATTTT
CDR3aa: CATSDAVRGSTDTQYF

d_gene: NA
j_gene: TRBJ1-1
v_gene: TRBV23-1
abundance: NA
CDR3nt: TGCGCCAGCAGTCAATCGGGCGGCACTGAAGCTTTCTTT
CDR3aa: CASSQSGGTEAFF

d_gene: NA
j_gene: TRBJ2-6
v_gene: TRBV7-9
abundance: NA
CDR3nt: TGTGCCAGCAGCTTAGAATGGGGATCTGGGGCCAACGTCCTGACTTTC
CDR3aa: CASSLEWGSGANVLTF

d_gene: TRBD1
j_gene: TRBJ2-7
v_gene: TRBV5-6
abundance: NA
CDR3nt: TGTGCCAGCAGCTCGGGACAGGACGAGCAGTACTTC
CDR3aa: CASSSGQDEQYF

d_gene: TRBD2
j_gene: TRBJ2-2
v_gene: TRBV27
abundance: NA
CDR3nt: TGTGCCAGCAGTTTATGGGGGGGGAGGGAGCTGTTTTTT
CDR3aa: CASSLWGGRELFF